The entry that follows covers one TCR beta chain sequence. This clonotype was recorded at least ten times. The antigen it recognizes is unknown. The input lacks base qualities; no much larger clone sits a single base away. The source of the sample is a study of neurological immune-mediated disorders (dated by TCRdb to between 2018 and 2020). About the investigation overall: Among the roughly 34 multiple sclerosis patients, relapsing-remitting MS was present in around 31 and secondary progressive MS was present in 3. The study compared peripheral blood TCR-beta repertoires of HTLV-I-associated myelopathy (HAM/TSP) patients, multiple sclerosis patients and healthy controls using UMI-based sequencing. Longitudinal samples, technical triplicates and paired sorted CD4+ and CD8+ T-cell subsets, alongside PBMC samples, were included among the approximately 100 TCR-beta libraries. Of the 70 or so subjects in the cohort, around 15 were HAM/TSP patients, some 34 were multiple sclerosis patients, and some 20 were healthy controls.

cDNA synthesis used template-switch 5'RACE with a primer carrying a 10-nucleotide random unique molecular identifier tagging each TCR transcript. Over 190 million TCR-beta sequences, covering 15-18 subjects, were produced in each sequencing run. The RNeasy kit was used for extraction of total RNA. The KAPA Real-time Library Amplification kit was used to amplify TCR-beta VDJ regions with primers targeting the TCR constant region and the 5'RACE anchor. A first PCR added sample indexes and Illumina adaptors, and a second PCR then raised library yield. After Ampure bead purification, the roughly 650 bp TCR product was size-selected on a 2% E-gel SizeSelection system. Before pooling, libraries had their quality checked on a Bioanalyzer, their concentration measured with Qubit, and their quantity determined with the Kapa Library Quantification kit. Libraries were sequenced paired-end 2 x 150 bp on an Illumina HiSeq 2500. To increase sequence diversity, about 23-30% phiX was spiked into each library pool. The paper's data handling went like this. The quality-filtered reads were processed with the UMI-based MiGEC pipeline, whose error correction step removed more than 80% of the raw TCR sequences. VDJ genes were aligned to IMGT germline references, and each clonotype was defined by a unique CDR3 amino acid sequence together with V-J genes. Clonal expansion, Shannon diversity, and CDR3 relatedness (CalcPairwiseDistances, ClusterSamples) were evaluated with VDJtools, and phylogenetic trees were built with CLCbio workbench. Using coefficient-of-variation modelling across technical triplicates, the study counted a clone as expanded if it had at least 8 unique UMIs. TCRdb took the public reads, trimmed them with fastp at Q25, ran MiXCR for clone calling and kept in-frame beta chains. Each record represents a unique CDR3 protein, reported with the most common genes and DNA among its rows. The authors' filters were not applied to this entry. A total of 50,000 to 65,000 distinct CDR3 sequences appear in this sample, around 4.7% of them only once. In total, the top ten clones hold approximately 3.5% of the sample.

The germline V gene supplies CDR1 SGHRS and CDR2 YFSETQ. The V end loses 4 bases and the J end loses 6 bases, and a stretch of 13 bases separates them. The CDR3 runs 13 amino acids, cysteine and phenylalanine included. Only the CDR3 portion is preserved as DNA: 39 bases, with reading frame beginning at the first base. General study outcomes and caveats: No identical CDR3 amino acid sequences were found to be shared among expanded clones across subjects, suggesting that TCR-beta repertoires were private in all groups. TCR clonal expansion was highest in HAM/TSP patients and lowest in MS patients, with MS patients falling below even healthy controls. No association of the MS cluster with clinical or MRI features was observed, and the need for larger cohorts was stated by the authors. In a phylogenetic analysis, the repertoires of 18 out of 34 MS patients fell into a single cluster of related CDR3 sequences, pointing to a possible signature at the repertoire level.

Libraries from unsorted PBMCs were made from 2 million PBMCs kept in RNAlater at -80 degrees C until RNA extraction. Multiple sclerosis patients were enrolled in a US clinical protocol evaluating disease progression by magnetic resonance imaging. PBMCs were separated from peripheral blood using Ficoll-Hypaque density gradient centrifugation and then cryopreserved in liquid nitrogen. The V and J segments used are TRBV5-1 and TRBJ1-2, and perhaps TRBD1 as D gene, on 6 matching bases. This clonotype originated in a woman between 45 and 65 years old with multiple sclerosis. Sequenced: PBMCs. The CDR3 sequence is CASSPRGADGYTF. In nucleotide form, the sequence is TGCGCCAGCAGCCCCCGGGGGGCGGATGGCTACACCTTC.